Below are 31 T cell receptor beta chains sequenced from a single sample in a study of control samples from healthy donors and cancer patients. Only in-frame clones appear in the TCRdb table, and some are missing; sequencing was by immunoSEQ multiplex PCR. The sample lists some 120,000 clones, 93% seen once, with around 1.8% in the top ten. Sequencing used PBMCs. The receptors were sampled from a man aged 50 to 59 with head and neck cancer.

The chain has TRBV14 and TRBJ2-3; no firm D call. CDR3 length equals 12 residues. Germline V gene data show CDR1 as SGHDN and CDR2 as FVKESK. V lost 1 base and J 10 bases, leaving 9 bases between the germline ends. The CDR3 is CASSQGLLSQYF. CDR3 in DNA: TGTGCCAGCAGCCAAGGACTTTTATCGCAGTATTTT.

The genes are TRBV5-1 and TRBJ2-7; 12 bases match TRBD2. CDR3 length: 16 residues. Germline values: CDR1 SGHRS, CDR2 YFSETQ. Trimming at V came to 6 bases and at J to 0 bases, leaving 7 bases not matched to a gene. The CDR3 reads CASTDPSGGASYEQYF. CDR3 coding DNA: TGCGCCAGCACCGACCCTAGCGGGGGGGCCTCCTACGAGCAGTACTTC.

The chain combines TRBV21-1 with TRBJ1-1; TRBD1 is taken as the D call from the table, unchecked against the DNA. TRBV21-1 is reported as a pseudogene. The CDR3 is 18 residues long. DNA of the CDR3: TGTGCCAGCAGCATCTCCGAAGGGACAGGGGGGAAGAACACTGAAGCTTTCTTT. Translated, it gives CASSISEGTGGKNTEAFF.

This clone was counted once. The J gene is TRBJ2-1, the V gene TRBV18; 9 bases align to TRBD2. V shed 3 bases and J 8 bases; nucleotides not matched to a gene: 8. The length of the CDR3 is 15 residues. CDR1 and CDR2 (germline): KGHSH, LQKENI. CDR3 in amino acids: CASSPLAGAGDEQFF. CDR3 bases: TGTGCCAGCTCACCCTTAGCGGGGGCCGGGGATGAGCAGTTCTTC.

The CDR3 reads CASTPPWGRNQPQHF. CDR3 nucleotides: TGTGCCAGCACCCCCCCGTGGGGGCGGAATCAGCCCCAGCATTTT. The chain uses TRBV3-1 (or the pseudogene TRBV3-2) and TRBJ1-5; a weak D match, TRBD1 (6 bases). This CDR3 spans 15 amino acids. In germline, CDR1 is LGHDT, CDR2 YNNKEL (reference sequence). V dropped 7 bases and J dropped 4 bases, with 17 bases sitting between them.

The J gene is TRBJ1-5, the V gene TRBV20-1; the D gene is possibly TRBD1 (5 bases). The CDR3 loop spans 15 amino acids. Germline V lookup: CDR1 DFQATT, CDR2 SNEGSKA (reference sequence). V lost 3 bases and J 3 bases, leaving 15 bases between the germline ends. The DNA for the CDR3 is TGCAGTGCTAGTATGGGGGGGATGGTCAATCAGCCCCAGCATTTT. Translated, it gives CSASMGGMVNQPQHF.

The genes are TRBV18 and TRBJ1-5, with D possibly TRBD1 on 6 matching bases. Germline V gene lookup returns CDR1 KGHSH and CDR2 LQKENI. There are 16 residues in the CDR3. V shed 1 base and J shed 7 bases, with 17 bases lying between them. The CDR3 coding sequence is TGTGCCAGCTCACCACAAGCACAGGGACCACTACAGCCCCAGCATTTT. Translation: CASSPQAQGPLQPQHF.

The chain couples TRBV19 to TRBJ2-5; D is perhaps TRBD1 or TRBD2 (5 bases each). V lost 1 base to trimming and J lost 3 bases, with 15 bases between them. In germline, CDR1 is LNHDA, CDR2 SQIVND (reference sequence). The CDR3 covers 16 residues. The chain's CDR3 is CASSIGLGAYEETQYF. The CDR3 DNA reads TGTGCCAGTAGTATAGGCCTCGGGGCATACGAAGAGACCCAGTACTTC.

The V call is TRBV7-8, the J call TRBJ1-1; possibly TRBD1 for D (5 bases). The CDR3 has 15 amino acids. V was shortened by 5 bases and J by 0 bases, with 13 bases between the two germline ends. Per germline, CDR1 SGHVS and CDR2 FQNEAQ. CDR3: CASSPWDRVNTEAFF. For the CDR3, the DNA is TGTGCCAGCAGCCCTTGGGACCGAGTGAACACTGAAGCTTTCTTT.

The chain is built from TRBV4-2 and TRBJ2-3, with TRBD2 matching 8 bases. The junction had 8 bases not matched to a gene; V was cut back by 0 bases and J by 6 bases. The germline CDR1 and CDR2 sequences are LGHNA and YNFKEQ. This CDR3 contains 16 residues. In DNA, the CDR3 is TGTGCCAGCAGCCAAGATCGTACCCCTAGCGGGGATACGCAGTATTTT. It yields the protein CASSQDRTPSGDTQYF.

The J gene is TRBJ2-3, the V gene TRBV7-9, with TRBD2 matching 8 bases. Germline CDR1 is SEHNR and CDR2 is FQNEAQ (reference sequence). V lost 8 bases, J lost 3 bases, and 7 bases stayed unmatched. This CDR3 has 14 amino acids. The CDR3 is CASGSTGGTDTQYF. The CDR3 DNA is TGTGCCAGCGGATCTACGGGAGGGACAGATACGCAGTATTTT.

The J gene is TRBJ1-6, the V gene TRBV7-2, with D possibly TRBD1 on 6 matching bases. Trimming cost V 0 bases and J 9 bases, with 15 bases left between them. CDR1 is SGHTA and CDR2 is FQGNSA in the germline V gene. This CDR3 contains 16 residues. DNA of the CDR3: TGTGCCAGCAGCTTAGCATCGACAGGAAAGGTTTCACCCCTCCACTTT. This gives the protein CASSLASTGKVSPLHF. The variable domain in full, with the rest retrieved from reference TRBV7-2 and TRBJ1-6, is GAGVSQSPSNKVTEKGKDVELRCDPISGHTALYWYRQSLGQGLEFLIYFQGNSAPDKSGLPSDRFSAERTGGSVSTLTIQRTQQEDSAVYLCASSLASTGKVSPLHFGNGTRLTVT.

Comment on this clone: One end of the junction is discordant with germline, which a read error may explain. This chain joins TRBV4-1 and TRBJ1-2; 11 positions match TRBD1. The CDR3 sequence is 17 residues long. Looked up from germline, CDR1 is MGHRA and CDR2 is YSYEKL. The CDR3 nucleotides are TGCGCCAACAGCCAGCCTGGACAGGGGGCTCGGTACTATGGCTACACCTTC. Amino acid sequence: CANSQPGQGARYYGYTF.

This clone was counted once. This chain joins TRBV30 and TRBJ2-1; 11 bases are a match to TRBD2. The CDR3 runs to 15 residues. V trimming: 4 bases; J trimming: 4 bases; junction bases outside the gene matches: 6. Per the germline V gene, CDR1 is GTSNPN and CDR2 is SVGIG (reference sequence). CDR3 nucleotide sequence: TGTGCCTGGACCGTCGCTAGCGGGGGGTACAATGAGCAGTTCTTC. Its protein product is CAWTVASGGYNEQFF.

The chain recombines TRBV7-2 with TRBJ1-2; the D is unclear. The CDR3 contains 14 residues. The germline CDR1 and CDR2 sequences are SGHTA and FQGNSA. Trimming removed 5 bases from V and 1 base from J, with 11 bases in between. CDR3 amino acids: CASSLRDRNYGYTF. DNA of the CDR3: TGTGCCAGCAGCCTTAGAGACCGTAACTATGGCTACACCTTC.

This chain connects TRBV7-2 to TRBJ2-7; the match to TRBD2 covers 10 bases. CDR3 size: 15 residues. In germline, CDR1 is SGHTA, CDR2 FQGNSA. The V and J ends lost 3 bases and 0 bases, in that order; junction bases with no gene match: 2. Here the CDR3 DNA reads TGTGCCAGCAGCTTTAGCGGGGGGAGCTCCTACGAGCAGTACTTC. Its protein product is CASSFSGGSSYEQYF. Combining the CDR3 with reference TRBV7-2 and TRBJ2-7 gives the whole variable domain GAGVSQSPSNKVTEKGKDVELRCDPISGHTALYWYRQSLGQGLEFLIYFQGNSAPDKSGLPSDRFSAERTGGSVSTLTIQRTQQEDSAVYLCASSFSGGSSYEQYFGPGTRLTVT.

This chain uses TRBV7-2 with TRBJ1-4; 8 bases match TRBD1. J gave up 7 bases and V 3 bases, and 7 bases lay outside the gene matches. Germline V gene sequence: CDR1 SGHTA, CDR2 FQGNSA. CDR3 length: 15 residues. In nucleotides, the CDR3 is TGTGCCAGCAGCTTGATGGACAGGGACTTTGAAAAACTGTTTTTT. The encoded protein is CASSLMDRDFEKLFF.

The rearrangement joins TRBV18 to TRBJ1-3; D unclear. Trimming stripped 0 bases from V and 6 bases from J, with 12 bases between. Germline V gene sequence: CDR1 KGHSH, CDR2 LQKENI. This CDR3 spans 15 amino acids. CDR3: CASSPPGKQQNTIYF. CDR3 DNA: TGTGCCAGCTCACCACCGGGGAAGCAACAAAACACCATATATTTT. Complete variable domain (other parts from reference TRBV18 and TRBJ1-3): NAGVMQNPRHLVRRRGQEARLRCSPMKGHSHVYWYRQLPEEGLKFMVYLQKENIIDESGMPKERFSAEFPKEGPSILRIQQVVRGDSAAYFCASSPPGKQQNTIYFGEGSWLTVV.

This clone was recorded once. In DNA form, the CDR3 reads TGTGCCAGCAGTTACACTAATGAAAAACTGTTTTTT. Protein: CASSYTNEKLFF. The chain combines TRBV6-5 with TRBJ1-4, with D unclear. Germline loops: CDR1 MNHEY, CDR2 SVGAGI. The CDR3 totals 12 residues. V was shortened by 2 bases and J by 2 bases, with 0 bases between the two germline ends.

This chain connects TRBV29-1 to TRBJ2-3, with 14 bases that match TRBD2. The germline V gene encodes CDR1 SQVTM and CDR2 ANQGSEA. CDR3 length: 13 amino acids. V lost 4 bases, J lost 6 bases, and 0 bases stayed unmatched. The chain's CDR3 is CSVGTSGGDTQYF. For the CDR3, the DNA is TGCAGCGTTGGGACTAGCGGGGGGGATACGCAGTATTTT.

This sequence joins TRBV7-3 and TRBJ2-5; the match to TRBD2 covers 7 bases. Germline CDR1 and CDR2: SGHTA and FQGTGA. Unmatched junction bases numbered 10, after V lost 1 base and J lost 2 bases. This CDR3 region has 17 residues. The CDR3 loop reads CASSLRGLAVGQETQYF. As DNA, the CDR3 is TGTGCCAGCAGCTTAAGGGGTCTAGCGGTAGGACAAGAGACCCAGTACTTC.

This chain connects TRBV28 to TRBJ2-7; D may be TRBD1 (6 bases). Per germline, CDR1 MDHEN and CDR2 SYDVKM. This CDR3 comprises 12 residues. Trimming left V 7 bases short and J 7 bases short, with 14 bases between. The DNA of the CDR3 is TGTGCCAGCACTTTGGGGGCACGGGAGCAGTACTTC. Protein product: CASTLGAREQYF.

V usage is TRBV5-8 and J usage is TRBJ1-2, with 7 bases identical to TRBD1. The length of the CDR3 is 14 residues. The germline CDR1 and CDR2 sequences are SGHTS and YDEGEE. The J segment lost 4 bases and the V segment lost 3 bases, leaving 6 bases of the junction unmatched. The CDR3 DNA is TGTGCCAGCAGCTATTCAGGGGGTTTCTATGGCTACACCTTC. Residues: CASSYSGGFYGYTF.

The chain couples TRBV3-1 (or the pseudogene TRBV3-2) to TRBJ1-5, with D uncertain. Trimming cost V 4 bases and J 5 bases, with 12 bases left between them. The CDR3 spans 14 residues. The germline gives CDR1 LGHDT, CDR2 YNNKEL (reference sequence). The CDR3 region has the DNA TGTGCCAGCAGCCGCCGCCGCATTGATCAGCCCCAGCATTTT. Protein: CASSRRRIDQPQHF.

The chain employs TRBV28 and TRBJ1-3; unclear D gene. Trimming removed 8 bases at V and 2 bases at J, with 13 bases between. This CDR3 has 14 residues. Germline loops: CDR1 MDHEN, CDR2 SYDVKM. CDR3 nucleotides: TGTGCCAGCTGGGGTAGGGCCGCTGGAAACACCATATATTTT. Protein: CASWGRAAGNTIYF.

This clone came up a few times. CDR3 loop: CAIGSLGTASYEQYF. In DNA, the CDR3 is TGTGCCATCGGCTCCTTGGGAACAGCCTCCTACGAGCAGTACTTC. V is TRBV10-3 and J is TRBJ2-7; D gene ambiguous. V lost 8 bases and J 0 bases, leaving 17 bases between the germline ends. Germline V gives CDR1 ENHRY, CDR2 SYGVKD. This CDR3 has 15 residues.

This sequence joins TRBV3-1 (or the pseudogene TRBV3-2) and TRBJ2-7; 11 nucleotides agree with TRBD2. The CDR3 covers 16 residues. CDR1 and CDR2 (germline): LGHDT, YNNKEL (reference sequence). V lost 2 bases to trimming and J lost 5 bases; unmatched junction nucleotides: 8. CDR3 region: CASSQFSLAGDHEQYF. CDR3 coding DNA: TGTGCCAGCAGCCAATTCTCACTAGCGGGGGACCACGAGCAGTACTTC.

This chain's CDR3 is CASSLERRQGALGYTF. The CDR3 nucleotides are TGTGCCAGCAGCTTAGAAAGGCGGCAGGGGGCGTTGGGCTACACCTTC. The chain carries TRBV7-9 and TRBJ1-2; 8 nucleotides line up with TRBD1. In germline, CDR1 is SEHNR, CDR2 FQNEAQ (reference sequence). The CDR3 loop spans 16 amino acids. The V gene end was trimmed by 1 base and the J gene end by 8 bases; junction bases not matched to a gene: 12.

The chain carries TRBV12-3 or TRBV12-4 and TRBJ2-5; tentatively, D is TRBD1 (6 bases). V was clipped by 5 bases and J by 4 bases, with 8 bases between them. CDR3 size: 12 residues. CDR3 loop: CASSEQGETQYF. CDR3 sequence (DNA): TGTGCCAGCAGTGAACAGGGAGAGACCCAGTACTTC.

The V gene is TRBV29-1, the J gene TRBJ1-1; 7 bases align to TRBD1. The germline V gene has CDR1 SQVTM and CDR2 ANQGSEA. After removal of 6 bases from V and 6 bases from J, the junction contained 7 bases not matched to a gene. This CDR3 is built from 12 residues. This CDR3 reads CSVRQGTSEAFF. For the CDR3, the DNA is TGCAGCGTGCGACAGGGTACTTCTGAAGCTTTCTTT.

This clone was seen a single time. J is TRBJ2-7 and V is TRBV30, with TRBD2 matching over 14 bases. Per the germline V gene, CDR1 is GTSNPN and CDR2 is SVGIG (reference sequence). This CDR3 has 17 residues. V lost 3 bases, J lost 4 bases, and 11 bases stayed unmatched. The CDR3 DNA is TGTGCCTGGAGCCCTGGGACTAGCGGGGGTTTCGGGTACGAGCAGTACTTC. It codes for CAWSPGTSGGFGYEQYF.